This T cell receptor beta chain was recorded in a study of OX40 agonist ivuxolimab in advanced cancers. The method was immunoSEQ multiplex PCR; TCRdb's version includes in-frame clones alone and lacks a portion of them. The data show about 58,000 clones, 70% to 90% seen once. The CDR3 sequence is 15 residues long. V was clipped by 0 bases and J by 0 bases, with 8 bases between them. Germline CDR1 and CDR2: GTSNPN and SVGIG (reference sequence). The starting material was CD4+ or CD8+ T cells sorted from blood, obtained in a trial of the OX40 agonist ivuxolimab. The V call is TRBV30, the J call TRBJ1-4; no clear D gene. This TCR derives from an adult with an advanced solid tumor such as melanoma, head and neck, liver or kidney cancer. The CDR3: CAWSVQRTTNEKLFF. CDR3 bases: TGTGCCTGGAGTGTACAGCGGACAACTAATGAAAAACTGTTTTTT. The full variable domain, its missing parts supplied by reference TRBV30 and TRBJ1-4, is SQTIHQWPATLVQPVGSPLSLECTVEGTSNPNLYWYRQAAGRGLQLLFYSVGIGQISSEVPQNLSASRPQDRQFILSSKKLLLSDSGFYLCAWSVQRTTNEKLFFGSGTQLSVL.